The 12 T cell receptor beta chains below come from one sample, sequenced in a study of cytomegalovirus exposure and HLA in healthy donors. Primers for the PCR totalled 60 Vbeta and 13 Jbeta. The method was immunoSEQ multiplex PCR; TCRdb's version includes in-frame clones alone and lacks a portion of them. The sample has 170,000 or so clones, just under 85% seen once. The specimen was PBMCs. The receptors were sampled from a girl aged 5 to 17 in good health and CMV-seropositive.

The rearrangement uses TRBV18 and TRBJ1-1; tentative D call: TRBD1 (5 bases). Germline V gene lookup returns CDR1 KGHSH and CDR2 LQKENI. The CDR3 is 14 amino acids. The V end was cut by 1 base, the J end by 5 bases, with 11 bases between. CDR3 protein: CASSPLRGETEAFF. CDR3 coding DNA: TGTGCCAGCTCACCACTCCGGGGGGAGACTGAAGCTTTCTTT.

The chain combines TRBV4-1 with TRBJ1-2; perhaps TRBD1 as D (5 bases). V lost 1 base, J lost 2 bases, and 11 bases lay in between. CDR1 is MGHRA, CDR2 YSYEKL, per germline. This CDR3 contains 15 residues. CDR3 residues: CASSQVGGKNYGYTF. In DNA form, the CDR3 reads TGCGCCAGCAGCCAAGTCGGGGGTAAAAACTATGGCTACACCTTC.

The chain couples TRBV6-5 to TRBJ1-4, with D tentatively TRBD1 (5 bases). Germline CDR1 and CDR2: MNHEY and SVGAGI. The CDR3 length is 15 residues. With 5 bases removed from V and 0 bases from J, the gap between germline ends came to 10 bases. The CDR3: CASSMEGATNEKLFF. Written as DNA, the CDR3 is TGTGCCAGCAGTATGGAAGGGGCAACTAATGAAAAACTGTTTTTT.

Of note for this clone: Different DNA sequences within this sample yield the same CDR3. V and J are TRBV5-1 and TRBJ2-7; the match to TRBD1 covers 7 bases. Germline CDR1 and CDR2: SGHRS and YFSETQ. V trimming: 0 bases; J trimming: 0 bases; junction bases outside the gene matches: 3. This CDR3 region has 15 residues. CDR3 nucleotides: TGCGCCAGCAGCTTGGGACAGGGACCCTCCTACGAGCAGTACTTC. Protein product: CASSLGQGPSYEQYF. The full variable domain, completed using reference TRBV5-1 and TRBJ2-7, is KAGVTQTPRYLIKTRGQQVTLSCSPISGHRSVSWYQQTPGQGLQFLFEYFSETQRNKGNFPGRFSGRQFSNSRSEMNVSTLELGDSALYLCASSLGQGPSYEQYFGPGTRLTVT.

J is TRBJ1-2 and V is TRBV27; the D is unclear. The V and J ends lost 6 bases and 4 bases respectively, with 18 bases between them. Germline CDR1 and CDR2: MNHEY and SMNVEV (reference sequence). The CDR3 is 15 residues long. The CDR3 loop reads CASSMTPYFSYGYTF. The CDR3 nucleotides are TGTGCCAGCAGCATGACACCGTACTTTTCCTATGGCTACACCTTC.

This chain uses TRBV19 with TRBJ1-5; 8 bases align to TRBD1. CDR1 LNHDA and CDR2 SQIVND come from the germline V gene (reference sequence). V dropped 6 bases and J dropped 7; count of bases not matched to a gene: 5. The CDR3 has 13 amino acids. In nucleotides, the CDR3 is TGTGCCAGTAGGTTACAGGGGGTCCAGCCCCAGCATTTT. This encodes CASRLQGVQPQHF.

The genes are TRBV10-3 and TRBJ1-2; possibly TRBD1 for D (6 bases). The germline V gene has CDR1 ENHRY and CDR2 SYGVKD. Trimming took 10 bases from V and 6 from J, leaving 27 bases between them. CDR3 length: 16 residues. CDR3 in DNA: TGTGCCAGTAACGCGCCCGGGACATTTTTGATCGATGGCTACACCTTC. Its translation: CASNAPGTFLIDGYTF.

V and J are TRBV6-5 and TRBJ1-1; no reliable D call. Trimming removed 6 bases at V and 2 bases at J, with 10 bases between. Germline CDR1 and CDR2: MNHEY and SVGAGI. The CDR3 length is 13 residues. The CDR3 DNA is TGTGCCAGCAGCCAGACACCTAACACTGAAGCTTTCTTT. Its protein is CASSQTPNTEAFF.

This clone was picked up a small number of times. The chain couples TRBV7-8 to TRBJ1-4; a possible D gene is TRBD1 (5 bases). Per the germline V gene, CDR1 is SGHVS and CDR2 is FQNEAQ. The CDR3 has 19 amino acids. Trimming removed 0 bases from V and 8 bases from J, with 25 bases in between. CDR3 region: CASSLAVGNPGLGEEKLFF. CDR3 DNA: TGTGCCAGCAGCTTAGCCGTTGGTAACCCGGGACTAGGTGAAGAAAAACTGTTTTTT.

The chain has TRBV5-5 and TRBJ1-2; TRBD1 might be the D (6 bases). This CDR3 comprises 16 residues. The V gene's germline CDR1 is SGHKS and CDR2 YYEKEE (reference sequence). V was shortened by 0 bases and J by 5 bases, with 17 bases between the two germline ends. This CDR3 reads CASSLATRDTNYGYTF. In nucleotides, the CDR3 is TGTGCCAGCAGCTTGGCTACCCGGGACACCAATTATGGCTACACCTTC.

The V and J genes are TRBV19 and TRBJ2-5; 7 positions match TRBD2. J lost 5 bases, V lost 8 bases, and 8 bases had no gene match. The CDR3 consists of 13 residues. Germline V lookup: CDR1 LNHDA, CDR2 SQIVND (reference sequence). The CDR3 sequence: CASSGGLWETQYF. Written as DNA, the CDR3 is TGTGCCAGTTCGGGGGGTCTGTGGGAGACCCAGTACTTC.

This chain links TRBV7-6 with TRBJ2-1, with 11 bases lining up with TRBD2. Germline values: CDR1 SGHVS, CDR2 FNYEAQ. CDR3 length: 19 residues. The trim removed 2 bases at V and 4 bases at J, leaving 13 bases unmatched. CDR3 in amino acids: CASSLHLNPGTSGYNEQFF. In DNA form, the CDR3 reads TGTGCCAGCAGCTTACATTTGAACCCCGGGACTAGCGGTTACAATGAGCAGTTCTTC.